The 11 T cell receptor beta chains listed next were all sequenced from one sample in a study of cytomegalovirus exposure and HLA in healthy donors. It was with 60 Vbeta and 13 Jbeta primers that the PCR ran. Sequencing used immunoSEQ multiplex PCR; TCRdb keeps in-frame clones, though not all of them. The sample has 210,000 or so clones; about 85% are singletons. The sequenced material came from PBMCs. These receptors all come from a girl aged 2 to 10 in good health and CMV-seronegative.

The chain employs TRBV5-1 and TRBJ1-4; weak D call: TRBD1 (6 bases). The CDR3 is 13 amino acids. The V end was cut by 4 bases, the J end by 7 bases, with 11 bases between. Germline V gene data show CDR1 as SGHRS and CDR2 as YFSETQ. CDR3 DNA sequence: TGCGCCAGCAGCCTAACAGGGTTTGAAAAACTGTTTTTT. Its translation is CASSLTGFEKLFF.

The rearrangement joins TRBV7-9 to TRBJ1-1, with a tentative D call TRBD1 (6 bases). The V and J ends lost 5 bases and 0 bases respectively, with 16 bases between them. The germline CDR1 and CDR2 sequences are SEHNR and FQNEAQ (reference sequence). The CDR3 consists of 16 residues. The CDR3 loop reads CASSHRVAGMNTEAFF. In DNA form, the CDR3 reads TGTGCCAGCAGCCACAGGGTCGCCGGAATGAACACTGAAGCTTTCTTT.

The gene calls are TRBV5-1 and TRBJ2-5; possible D gene TRBD2, 7 bases. The end of the DNA is better explained by TRBJ2-7, so the J call may be wrong. Per the germline V gene, CDR1 is SGHRS and CDR2 is YFSETQ. CDR3 length: 16 residues. CDR3 coding DNA: TGCGCCAGCAGCCCCCCCGGGGGCGGGAGAGTCTACGAGCAGTACTTC. It codes for CASSPPGGGRVYEQYF.

V is TRBV5-1 and J is TRBJ1-1; 9 bases line up with TRBD1. Germline loops: CDR1 SGHRS, CDR2 YFSETQ. This CDR3 spans 16 amino acids. V shed 1 base and J 1 base; nucleotides not matched to a gene: 5. The CDR3 is CASSLTGGRENTEAFF. CDR3 in DNA: TGCGCCAGCAGCTTGACAGGGGGCAGGGAGAACACTGAAGCTTTCTTT. The variable domain in full, completed from reference TRBV5-1 and TRBJ1-1, reads KAGVTQTPRYLIKTRGQQVTLSCSPISGHRSVSWYQQTPGQGLQFLFEYFSETQRNKGNFPGRFSGRQFSNSRSEMNVSTLELGDSALYLCASSLTGGRENTEAFFGQGTRLTVV.

This chain uses TRBV18 with TRBJ2-5, with 8 bases matching TRBD1. J gave up 5 bases and V 5 bases, and 7 bases lay outside the gene matches. The CDR3 is 14 amino acids. The germline V gene encodes CDR1 KGHSH and CDR2 LQKENI. Here the CDR3 reads CASSTRTGRETQYF. CDR3 nucleotides: TGTGCCAGCTCAACCCGGACAGGGCGGGAGACCCAGTACTTC.

The chain carries TRBV2 and TRBJ2-3; 11 nucleotides agree with TRBD2. CDR1 SNHLY and CDR2 FYNNEI come from the germline V gene. The V segment lost 4 bases and the J segment 2 bases; nucleotides outside the gene matches: 5. CDR3 length: 16 residues. CDR3 region: CASSALAGGITDTQYF. DNA for the CDR3: TGTGCCAGCAGTGCTCTAGCGGGGGGCATCACAGATACGCAGTATTTT.

CDR3 loop: CASSVGIAGEQETQYF. CDR3 sequence (DNA): TGTGCCAGCAGCGTAGGAATAGCGGGGGAACAAGAGACCCAGTACTTC. This chain connects TRBV9 to TRBJ2-5; 9 bases match TRBD2. The CDR3 is 16 residues long. Unmatched junction bases numbered 5, after V lost 0 bases and J lost 2 bases. The V gene's germline CDR1 is SGDLS and CDR2 YYNGEE. The entire variable domain, with the rest obtained from reference TRBV9 and TRBJ2-5, is as follows: DSGVTQTPKHLITATGQRVTLRCSPRSGDLSVYWYQQSLDQGLQFLIQYYNGEERAKGNILERFSAQQFPDLHSELNLSSLELGDSALYFCASSVGIAGEQETQYFGPGTRLLVL.

In this sample, this clone turned up once. The V and J genes are TRBV6-4 and TRBJ1-2; D unresolved. From germline, CDR1 is MRHNA and CDR2 SNTAGT. This CDR3 spans 15 amino acids. Trimming took 0 bases from V and 5 from J, leaving 13 bases between them. In DNA, the CDR3 is TGTGCCAGCAGTGACTCTACGAGCAGACAATATGGCTACACCTTC. Amino acid sequence: CASSDSTSRQYGYTF.

This clone was picked up a small number of times. The chain is built from TRBV6-1 and TRBJ2-7; D possibly corresponds to TRBD2 (5 bases). There are 12 residues in the CDR3. Germline V gives CDR1 MNHNS, CDR2 SASEGT. V shed 4 bases and J shed 4 bases, with 8 bases lying between them. CDR3 protein: CASSVGGYEQYF. The CDR3 DNA reads as TGTGCCAGCAGTGTAGGAGGTTACGAGCAGTACTTC.

The chain carries TRBV7-9 and TRBJ2-4, with D unclear. CDR3 length: 16 residues. Germline CDR1 SEHNR, CDR2 FQNEAQ (reference sequence). Trimming cost V 5 bases and J 0 bases, with 14 bases left between them. DNA of the CDR3: TGTGCCAGCAGCCGAACAGCACATCTAGCCAAAAACATTCAGTACTTC. This codes for CASSRTAHLAKNIQYF.

The chain carries TRBV6-1 and TRBJ1-5; D not resolved. The CDR3 loop spans 14 amino acids. Per germline, CDR1 MNHNS and CDR2 SASEGT. Trimming took 7 bases from V and 4 from J, leaving 14 bases between them. The CDR3, as DNA: TGTGCCAGCACTTCCGGTCAGAGGAATCAGCCCCAGCATTTT. It encodes CASTSGQRNQPQHF.